This TCR beta chain was found in a study of blood T cell repertoires in COVID-19. Sequenced by immunoSEQ multiplex PCR; TCRdb stores in-frame clones only, minus some. This sample has about 55,000 clones; roughly four fifths occur once, and the top ten carry approximately 6%. The sample comprised peripheral blood. The TCR sequence derives from a human donor in a cohort sampled during active or convalescent COVID-19.

The chain's CDR3 is CASSFGLAIDTQYF. The CDR3 coding sequence is TGTGCCAGCAGCTTCGGGCTAGCGATAGATACGCAGTATTTT. The rearrangement uses TRBV7-2 and TRBJ2-3, with D perhaps matching TRBD2 (6 bases). Germline CDR1 and CDR2: SGHTA and FQGNSA. V shed 3 bases and J shed 5 bases, with 12 bases lying between them. The CDR3 contains 14 residues. Full variable domain (missing parts from reference TRBV7-2 and TRBJ2-3): GAGVSQSPSNKVTEKGKDVELRCDPISGHTALYWYRQSLGQGLEFLIYFQGNSAPDKSGLPSDRFSAERTGGSVSTLTIQRTQQEDSAVYLCASSFGLAIDTQYFGPGTRLTVL.